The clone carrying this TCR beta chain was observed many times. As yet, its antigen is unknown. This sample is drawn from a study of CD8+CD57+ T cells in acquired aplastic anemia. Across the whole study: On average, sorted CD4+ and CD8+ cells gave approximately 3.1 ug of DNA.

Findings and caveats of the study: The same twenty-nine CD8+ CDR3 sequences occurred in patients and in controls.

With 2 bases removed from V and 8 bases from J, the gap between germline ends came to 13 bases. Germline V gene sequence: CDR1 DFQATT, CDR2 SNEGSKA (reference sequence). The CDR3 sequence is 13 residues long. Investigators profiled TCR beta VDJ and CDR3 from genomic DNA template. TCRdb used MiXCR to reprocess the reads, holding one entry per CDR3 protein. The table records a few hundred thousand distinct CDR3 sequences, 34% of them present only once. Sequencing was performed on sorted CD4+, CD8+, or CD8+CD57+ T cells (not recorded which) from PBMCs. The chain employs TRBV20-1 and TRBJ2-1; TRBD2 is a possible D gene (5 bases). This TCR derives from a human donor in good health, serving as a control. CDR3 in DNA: TGCAGTGCTAGACAGGCTAGCAACGATGAGCAGTTCTTC. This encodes CSARQASNDEQFF.